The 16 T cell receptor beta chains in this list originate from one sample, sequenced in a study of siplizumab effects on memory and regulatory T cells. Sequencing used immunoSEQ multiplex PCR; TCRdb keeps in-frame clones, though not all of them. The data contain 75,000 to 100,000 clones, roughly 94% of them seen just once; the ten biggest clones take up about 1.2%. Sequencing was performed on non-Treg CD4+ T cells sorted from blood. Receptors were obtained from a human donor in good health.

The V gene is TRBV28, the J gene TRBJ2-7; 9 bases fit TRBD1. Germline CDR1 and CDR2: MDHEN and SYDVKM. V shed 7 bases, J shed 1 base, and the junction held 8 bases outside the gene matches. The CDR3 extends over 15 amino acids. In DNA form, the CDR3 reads TGTGCCAGCACTTCGCCCGGGACAGGGTCCTACGAGCAGTACTTC. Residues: CASTSPGTGSYEQYF. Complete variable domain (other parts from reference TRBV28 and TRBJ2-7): DVKVTQSSRYLVKRTGEKVFLECVQDMDHENMFWYRQDPGLGLRLIYFSYDVKMKEKGDIPEGYSVSREKKERFSLILESASTNQTSMYLCASTSPGTGSYEQYFGPGTRLTVT.

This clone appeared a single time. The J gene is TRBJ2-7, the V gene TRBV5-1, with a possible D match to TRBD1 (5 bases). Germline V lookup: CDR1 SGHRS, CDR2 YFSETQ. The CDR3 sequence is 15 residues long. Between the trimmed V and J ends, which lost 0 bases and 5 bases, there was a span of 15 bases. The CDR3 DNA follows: TGCGCCAGCAGCTTGGTTTCGGGCAGGGTAGACGAGCAGTACTTC. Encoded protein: CASSLVSGRVDEQYF.

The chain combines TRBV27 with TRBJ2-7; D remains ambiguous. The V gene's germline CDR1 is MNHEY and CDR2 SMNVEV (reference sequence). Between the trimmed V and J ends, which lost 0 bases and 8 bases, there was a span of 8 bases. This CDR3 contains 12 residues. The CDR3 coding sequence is TGTGCCAGCAGTTTATCAGGCGAAAAGCAGTACTTC. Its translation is CASSLSGEKQYF.

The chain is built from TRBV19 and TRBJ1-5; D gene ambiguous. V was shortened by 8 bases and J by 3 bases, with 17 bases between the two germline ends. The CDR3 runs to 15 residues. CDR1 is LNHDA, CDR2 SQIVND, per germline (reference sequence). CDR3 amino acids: CASPRVQNPNQPQHF. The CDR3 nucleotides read TGTGCCAGTCCACGGGTCCAGAACCCCAATCAGCCCCAGCATTTT.

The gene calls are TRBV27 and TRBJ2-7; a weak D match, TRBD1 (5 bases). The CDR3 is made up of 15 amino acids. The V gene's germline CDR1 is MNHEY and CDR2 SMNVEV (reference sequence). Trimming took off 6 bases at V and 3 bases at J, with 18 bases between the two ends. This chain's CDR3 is CASRPRQTSSYEQYF. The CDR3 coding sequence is TGTGCCAGCAGACCAAGACAGACCTCGAGCTACGAGCAGTACTTC.

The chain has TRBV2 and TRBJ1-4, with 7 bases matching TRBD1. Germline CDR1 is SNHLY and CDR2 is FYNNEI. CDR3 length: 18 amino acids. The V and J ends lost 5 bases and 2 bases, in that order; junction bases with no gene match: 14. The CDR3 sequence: CASSYGQASGGTNEKLFF. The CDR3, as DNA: TGTGCCAGCAGTTATGGACAGGCCTCTGGGGGGACTAATGAAAAACTGTTTTTT.

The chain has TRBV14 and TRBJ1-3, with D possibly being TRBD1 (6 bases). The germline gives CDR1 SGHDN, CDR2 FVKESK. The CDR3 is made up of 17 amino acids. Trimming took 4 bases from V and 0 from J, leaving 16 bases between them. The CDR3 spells CASSLAQGHRSGNTIYF. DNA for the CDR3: TGTGCCAGCAGCCTAGCCCAGGGACACCGCTCTGGAAACACCATATATTTT.

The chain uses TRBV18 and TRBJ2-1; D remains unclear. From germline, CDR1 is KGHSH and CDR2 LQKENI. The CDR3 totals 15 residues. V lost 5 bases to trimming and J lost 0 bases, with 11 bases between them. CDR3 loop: CASSLAQSSYNEQFF. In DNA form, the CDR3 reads TGTGCCAGCTCATTGGCCCAGTCCTCCTACAATGAGCAGTTCTTC.

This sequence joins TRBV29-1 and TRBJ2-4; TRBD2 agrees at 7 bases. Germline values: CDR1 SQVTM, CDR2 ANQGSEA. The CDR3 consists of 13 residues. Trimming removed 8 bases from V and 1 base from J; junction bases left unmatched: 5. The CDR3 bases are TGCAGCATGCGGGAGAACGCCAAAAACATTCAGTACTTC. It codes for CSMRENAKNIQYF.

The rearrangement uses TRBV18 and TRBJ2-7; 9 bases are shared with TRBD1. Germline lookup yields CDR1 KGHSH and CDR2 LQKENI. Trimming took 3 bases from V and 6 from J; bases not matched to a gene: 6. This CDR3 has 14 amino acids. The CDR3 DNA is TGTGCCAGCTCACCCCGGACAGGGGTTGCCGAGCAGTACTTC. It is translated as CASSPRTGVAEQYF.

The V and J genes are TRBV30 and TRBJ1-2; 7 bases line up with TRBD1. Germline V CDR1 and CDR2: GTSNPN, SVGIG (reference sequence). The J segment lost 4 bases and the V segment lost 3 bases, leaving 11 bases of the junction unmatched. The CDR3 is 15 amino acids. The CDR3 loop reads CAWSAAGGNGYGYTF. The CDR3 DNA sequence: TGTGCCTGGAGCGCCGCAGGGGGGAATGGCTATGGCTACACCTTC.

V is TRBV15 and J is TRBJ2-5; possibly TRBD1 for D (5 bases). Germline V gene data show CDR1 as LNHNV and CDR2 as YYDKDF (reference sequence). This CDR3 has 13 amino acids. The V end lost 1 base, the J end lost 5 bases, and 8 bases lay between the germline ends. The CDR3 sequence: CATSRGGLETQYF. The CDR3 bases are TGTGCCACCAGCAGAGGGGGCCTGGAGACCCAGTACTTC.

This chain's CDR3 is CASSLGTWVTTRGKASPDTQYF. The DNA of the CDR3 is TGCGCCAGCAGCTTGGGAACTTGGGTAACTACTCGGGGAAAGGCGTCGCCAGATACGCAGTATTTT. The chain employs TRBV5-1 and TRBJ2-3, with a tentative D call TRBD2 (5 bases). The germline gives CDR1 SGHRS, CDR2 YFSETQ. V lost 0 bases to trimming and J lost 4 bases, with 33 bases between them. This CDR3 region has 22 residues.

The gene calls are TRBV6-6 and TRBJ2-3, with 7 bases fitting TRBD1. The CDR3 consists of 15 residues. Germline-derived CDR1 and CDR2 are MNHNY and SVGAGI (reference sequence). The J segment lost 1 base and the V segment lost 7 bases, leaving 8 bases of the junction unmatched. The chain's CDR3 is CASTGTVVGTDTQYF. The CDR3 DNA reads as TGTGCCAGCACCGGGACAGTGGTCGGCACAGATACGCAGTATTTT.

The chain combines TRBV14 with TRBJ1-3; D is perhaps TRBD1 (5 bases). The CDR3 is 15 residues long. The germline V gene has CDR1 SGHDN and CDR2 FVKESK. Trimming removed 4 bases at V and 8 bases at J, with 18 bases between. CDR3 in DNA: TGTGCCAGCAGCCCTCCGGGACGGCCGGGTGACACCATATATTTT. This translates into CASSPPGRPGDTIYF.

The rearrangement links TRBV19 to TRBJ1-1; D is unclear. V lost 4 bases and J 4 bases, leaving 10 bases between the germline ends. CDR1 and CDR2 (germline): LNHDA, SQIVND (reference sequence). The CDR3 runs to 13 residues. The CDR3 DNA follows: TGTGCCAGTAGTAGCGTGGGTGGCACTGAAGCTTTCTTT. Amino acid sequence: CASSSVGGTEAFF. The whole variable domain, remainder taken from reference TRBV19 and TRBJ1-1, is DGGITQSPKYLFRKEGQNVTLSCEQNLNHDAMYWYRQDPGQGLRLIYYSQIVNDFQKGDIAEGYSVSREKKESFPLTVTSAQKNPTAFYLCASSSVGGTEAFFGQGTRLTVV.